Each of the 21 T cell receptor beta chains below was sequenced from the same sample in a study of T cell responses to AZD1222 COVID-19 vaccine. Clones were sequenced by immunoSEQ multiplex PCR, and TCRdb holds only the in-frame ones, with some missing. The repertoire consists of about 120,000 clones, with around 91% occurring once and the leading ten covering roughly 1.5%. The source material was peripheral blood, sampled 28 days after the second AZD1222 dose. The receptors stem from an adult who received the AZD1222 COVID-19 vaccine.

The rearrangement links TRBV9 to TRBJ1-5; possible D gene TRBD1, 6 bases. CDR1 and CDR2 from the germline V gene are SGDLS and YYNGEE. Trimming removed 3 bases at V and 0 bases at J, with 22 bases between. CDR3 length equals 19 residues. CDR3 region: CASSARTVPTPYSNQPQHF. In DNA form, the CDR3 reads TGTGCCAGCAGCGCCCGGACAGTACCGACTCCCTATAGCAATCAGCCCCAGCATTTT.

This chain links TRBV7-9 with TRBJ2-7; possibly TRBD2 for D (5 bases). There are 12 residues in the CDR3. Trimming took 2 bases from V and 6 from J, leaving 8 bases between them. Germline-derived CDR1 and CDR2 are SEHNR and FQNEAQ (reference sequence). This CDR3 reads CASSLTGSEQYF. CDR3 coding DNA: TGTGCCAGCAGCTTAACGGGGAGCGAGCAGTACTTC.

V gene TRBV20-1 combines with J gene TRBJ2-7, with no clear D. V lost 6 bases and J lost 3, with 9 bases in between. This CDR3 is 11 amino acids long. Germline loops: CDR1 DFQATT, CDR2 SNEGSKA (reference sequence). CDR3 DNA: TGCAGTGCACCTGAAAACTACGAGCAGTACTTC. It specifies CSAPENYEQYF.

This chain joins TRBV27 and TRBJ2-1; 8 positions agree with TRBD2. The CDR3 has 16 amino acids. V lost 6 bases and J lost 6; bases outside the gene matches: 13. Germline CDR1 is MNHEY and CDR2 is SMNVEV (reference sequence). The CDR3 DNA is TGTGCCAGCAGCGTTGAAGCGGGAGTTGGGGTCAATGAGCAGTTCTTC. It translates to CASSVEAGVGVNEQFF.

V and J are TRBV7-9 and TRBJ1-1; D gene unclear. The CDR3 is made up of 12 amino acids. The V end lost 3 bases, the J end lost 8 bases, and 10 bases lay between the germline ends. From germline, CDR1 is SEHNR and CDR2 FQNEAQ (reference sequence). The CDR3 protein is CASSLSGLEAFF. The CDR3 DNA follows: TGTGCCAGCAGCTTGTCAGGTCTAGAAGCTTTCTTT.

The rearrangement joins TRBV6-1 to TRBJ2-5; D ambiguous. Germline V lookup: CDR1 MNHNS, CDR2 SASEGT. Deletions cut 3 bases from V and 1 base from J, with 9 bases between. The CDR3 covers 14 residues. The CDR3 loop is CASSELGGQETQYF. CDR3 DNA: TGTGCCAGCAGTGAGCTCGGCGGCCAAGAGACCCAGTACTTC.

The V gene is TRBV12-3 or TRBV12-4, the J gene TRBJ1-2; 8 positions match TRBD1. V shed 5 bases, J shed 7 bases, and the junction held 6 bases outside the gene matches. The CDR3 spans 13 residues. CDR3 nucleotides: TGTGCCAGCAGTCTAATGGACAGGGCTGGCTACACCTTC. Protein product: CASSLMDRAGYTF.

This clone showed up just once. The CDR3 nucleotides are TGTGCCAGCGGGGGTGGGACTGAAGCTTTCTTT. It codes for CASGGGTEAFF. The chain joins TRBV2 to TRBJ1-1; D perhaps matches TRBD1 (5 bases). CDR1 is SNHLY and CDR2 is FYNNEI in the germline V gene. The CDR3 runs to 11 residues. V dropped 8 bases and J dropped 5 bases, with 9 bases sitting between them.

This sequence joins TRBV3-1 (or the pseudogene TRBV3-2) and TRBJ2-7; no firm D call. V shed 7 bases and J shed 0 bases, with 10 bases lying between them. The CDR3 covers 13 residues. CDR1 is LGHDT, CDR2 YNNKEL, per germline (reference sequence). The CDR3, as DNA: TGTGCCAGCACCCCCGGGTCCTCCTACGAGCAGTACTTC. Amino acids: CASTPGSSYEQYF.

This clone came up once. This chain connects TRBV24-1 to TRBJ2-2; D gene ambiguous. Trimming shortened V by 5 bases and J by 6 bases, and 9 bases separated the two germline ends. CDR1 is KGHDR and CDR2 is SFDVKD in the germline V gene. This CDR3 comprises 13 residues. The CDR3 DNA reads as TGTGCCACCAGTGGGAGCGTCGCCGGGGAGCTGTTTTTT. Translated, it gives CATSGSVAGELFF.

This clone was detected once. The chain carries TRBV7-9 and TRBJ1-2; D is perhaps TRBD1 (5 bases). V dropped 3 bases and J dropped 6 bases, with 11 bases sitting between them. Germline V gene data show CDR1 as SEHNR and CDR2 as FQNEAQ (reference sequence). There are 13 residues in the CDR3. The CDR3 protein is CASSLGVVNGYTF. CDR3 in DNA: TGTGCCAGCAGCTTGGGGGTCGTCAATGGCTACACCTTC.

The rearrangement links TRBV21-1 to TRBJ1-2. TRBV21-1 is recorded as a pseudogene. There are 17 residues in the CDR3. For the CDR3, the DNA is TGTGCCAGCAGCAAAGTGAAAGGGTGGACGCTGGGATATGGCTACACCTTC. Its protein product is CASSKVKGWTLGYGYTF.

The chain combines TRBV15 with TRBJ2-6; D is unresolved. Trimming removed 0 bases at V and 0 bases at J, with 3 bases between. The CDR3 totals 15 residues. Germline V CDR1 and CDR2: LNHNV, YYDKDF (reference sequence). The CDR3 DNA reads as TGTGCCACCAGCAGAGATCTCTCTGGGGCCAACGTCCTGACTTTC. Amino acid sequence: CATSRDLSGANVLTF.

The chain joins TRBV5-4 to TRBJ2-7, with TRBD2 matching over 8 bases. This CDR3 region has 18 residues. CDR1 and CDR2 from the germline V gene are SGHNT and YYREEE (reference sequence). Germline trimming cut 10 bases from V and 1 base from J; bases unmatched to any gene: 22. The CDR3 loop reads CAVTTKSGRGLRSYEQYF. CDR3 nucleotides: TGTGCCGTTACGACCAAGAGCGGGAGAGGGCTCCGGTCCTACGAGCAGTACTTC.

CDR3 sequence: CASSIDKERESGELFF. In DNA, the CDR3 is TGTGCCAGTAGTATAGATAAAGAGCGGGAATCCGGGGAGCTGTTTTTT. This chain uses TRBV19 with TRBJ2-2; TRBD2 agrees at 7 bases. The ends lost 0 bases at V and 6 bases at J; junction bases unmatched: 7. CDR3 length equals 16 residues. Looked up from germline, CDR1 is LNHDA and CDR2 is SQIVND (reference sequence).

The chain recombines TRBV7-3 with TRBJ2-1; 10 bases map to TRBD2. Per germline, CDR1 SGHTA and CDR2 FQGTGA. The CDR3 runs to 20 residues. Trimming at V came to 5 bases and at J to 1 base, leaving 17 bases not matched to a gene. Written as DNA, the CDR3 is TGTGCCAGCAGCCCCCGAGGAAGAGCGGGAGGGCTGAGTTCCTACAATGAGCAGTTCTTC. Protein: CASSPRGRAGGLSSYNEQFF.

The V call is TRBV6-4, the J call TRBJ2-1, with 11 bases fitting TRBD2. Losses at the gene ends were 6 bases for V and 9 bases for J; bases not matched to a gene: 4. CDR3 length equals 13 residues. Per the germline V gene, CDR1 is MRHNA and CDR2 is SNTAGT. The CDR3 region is CASSTSGSSEQFF. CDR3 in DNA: TGTGCCAGCAGCACTAGCGGGAGTTCTGAGCAGTTCTTC.

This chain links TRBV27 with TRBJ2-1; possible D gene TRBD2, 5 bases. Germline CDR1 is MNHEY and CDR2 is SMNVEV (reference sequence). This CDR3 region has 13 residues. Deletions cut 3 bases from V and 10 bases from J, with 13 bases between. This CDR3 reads CASSLLRWEEQFF. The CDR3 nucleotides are TGTGCCAGCAGTTTGCTCCGATGGGAGGAGCAGTTCTTC.

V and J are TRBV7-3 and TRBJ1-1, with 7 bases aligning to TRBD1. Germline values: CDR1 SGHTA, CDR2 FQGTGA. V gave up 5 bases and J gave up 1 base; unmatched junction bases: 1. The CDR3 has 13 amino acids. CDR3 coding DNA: TGTGCCAGCAGCACAGGGGCGAACACTGAAGCTTTCTTT. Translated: CASSTGANTEAFF.

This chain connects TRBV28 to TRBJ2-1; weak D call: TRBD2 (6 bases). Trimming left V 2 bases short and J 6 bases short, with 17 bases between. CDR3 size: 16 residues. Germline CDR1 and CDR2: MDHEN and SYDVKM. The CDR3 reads CASSLVQVSGVNEQFF. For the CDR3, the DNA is TGTGCCAGCAGTTTAGTCCAGGTGTCGGGGGTCAATGAGCAGTTCTTC.

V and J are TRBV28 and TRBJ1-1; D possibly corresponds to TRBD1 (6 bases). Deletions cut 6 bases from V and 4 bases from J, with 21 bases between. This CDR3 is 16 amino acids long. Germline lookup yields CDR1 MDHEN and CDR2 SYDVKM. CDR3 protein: CASSFLPLTGPTEAFF. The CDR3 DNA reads TGTGCCAGCAGCTTTCTCCCCCTTACAGGGCCCACTGAAGCTTTCTTT.